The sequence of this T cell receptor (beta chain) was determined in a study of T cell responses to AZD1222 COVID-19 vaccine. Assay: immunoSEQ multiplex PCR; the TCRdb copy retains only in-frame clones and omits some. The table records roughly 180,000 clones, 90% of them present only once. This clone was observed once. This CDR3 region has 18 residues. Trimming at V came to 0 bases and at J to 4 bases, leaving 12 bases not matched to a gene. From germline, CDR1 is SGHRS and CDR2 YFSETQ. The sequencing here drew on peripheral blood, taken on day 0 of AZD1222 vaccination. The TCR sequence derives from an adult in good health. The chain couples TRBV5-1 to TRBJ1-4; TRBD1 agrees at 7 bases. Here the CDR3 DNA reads TGCGCCAGCAGCTTGGAGCCCAACGGACAGGCGGATAATGAAAAACTGTTTTTT. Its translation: CASSLEPNGQADNEKLFF.